This is a list of T cell receptor beta chains from one sample in a study of cytomegalovirus exposure and HLA in healthy donors. This table comes from immunoSEQ multiplex PCR, and its TCRdb copy is limited to in-frame clones, with some not included. The table lists 80,000 to 100,000 clones, 65% to 75% of them singletons. Sequencing was done on a sample of PBMCs. The receptors stem from a man between 25 and 39 years old in good health and CMV-seropositive. Each CDR3 is given with its conserved first and last residue. The order of the fields is J gene, D gene, clone size, V gene, CDR3 DNA, CDR3 protein. D genes are given only for firm matches. Expanded clones are given a class, and other clones once, few, many or no size at all.

J gene: TRBJ2-7; D gene: TRBD2; clone size: .; V gene: TRBV6-1; CDR3 DNA: TGTGCCAGCAGTGAAGAGCGGGGGAACTCCTACGAGCAGTACTTC; CDR3 protein: CASSEERGNSYEQYF
J gene: TRBJ1-1; D gene: .; clone size: .; V gene: TRBV29-1; CDR3 DNA: TGCAGCGGACAGTTCAACCCTGAAGCTTTCTTT; CDR3 protein: CSGQFNPEAFF
J gene: TRBJ1-5; D gene: .; clone size: .; V gene: TRBV7-8; CDR3 DNA: TGTGCCAGCAGTTATCGAGAGGGTCCCGTGGAGCCCCAGCATTTT; CDR3 protein: CASSYREGPVEPQHF
J gene: TRBJ2-2; D gene: .; clone size: .; V gene: TRBV7-8; CDR3 DNA: TGTGCCAGCAGCTTATGGCTAGGGGGAACGAACACCGGGGAGCTGTTTTTT; CDR3 protein: CASSLWLGGTNTGELFF
J gene: TRBJ1-1; D gene: .; clone size: many; V gene: TRBV6-5; CDR3 DNA: TGTGCCAGCAGTTACGGGGGGACTGAAGCTTTCTTT; CDR3 protein: CASSYGGTEAFF
J gene: TRBJ1-5; D gene: TRBD1; clone size: .; V gene: TRBV5-8; CDR3 DNA: TGTGCCAGCAGCTTCTCCAGGGGGCGAGATCAGCCCCAGCATTTT; CDR3 protein: CASSFSRGRDQPQHF
J gene: TRBJ1-6; D gene: TRBD1; clone size: .; V gene: TRBV15; CDR3 DNA: TGTGCCACCAGCAGGACAGGGACAGGCAATTCACCCCTCCACTTT; CDR3 protein: CATSRTGTGNSPLHF
J gene: TRBJ1-1; D gene: TRBD1; clone size: .; V gene: TRBV28; CDR3 DNA: TGTGCCATTAGGGGACAGGGCGGCACTGAAGCTTTCTTT; CDR3 protein: CAIRGQGGTEAFF
J gene: TRBJ2-2; D gene: .; clone size: .; V gene: TRBV30; CDR3 DNA: TGTGCCTGGGGGGCGGGAACGAACACCGGGGAGCTGTTTTTT; CDR3 protein: CAWGAGTNTGELFF
J gene: TRBJ2-3; D gene: .; clone size: .; V gene: TRBV5-4; CDR3 DNA: TGTGCCAGCAGCTTAAAAGGCGACAGAAGCACAGATACGCAGTATTTT; CDR3 protein: CASSLKGDRSTDTQYF